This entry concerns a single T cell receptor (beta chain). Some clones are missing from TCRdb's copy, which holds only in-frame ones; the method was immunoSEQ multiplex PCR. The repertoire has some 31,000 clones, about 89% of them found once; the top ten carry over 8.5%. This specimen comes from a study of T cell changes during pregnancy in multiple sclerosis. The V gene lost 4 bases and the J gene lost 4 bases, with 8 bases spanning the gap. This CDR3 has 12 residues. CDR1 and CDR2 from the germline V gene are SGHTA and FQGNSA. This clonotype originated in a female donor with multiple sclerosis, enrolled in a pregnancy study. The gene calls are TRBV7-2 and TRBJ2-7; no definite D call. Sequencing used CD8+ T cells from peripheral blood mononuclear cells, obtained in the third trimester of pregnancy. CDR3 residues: CASSSVFYEQYF. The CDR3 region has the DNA TGTGCCAGCAGCTCTGTCTTTTACGAGCAGTACTTC.